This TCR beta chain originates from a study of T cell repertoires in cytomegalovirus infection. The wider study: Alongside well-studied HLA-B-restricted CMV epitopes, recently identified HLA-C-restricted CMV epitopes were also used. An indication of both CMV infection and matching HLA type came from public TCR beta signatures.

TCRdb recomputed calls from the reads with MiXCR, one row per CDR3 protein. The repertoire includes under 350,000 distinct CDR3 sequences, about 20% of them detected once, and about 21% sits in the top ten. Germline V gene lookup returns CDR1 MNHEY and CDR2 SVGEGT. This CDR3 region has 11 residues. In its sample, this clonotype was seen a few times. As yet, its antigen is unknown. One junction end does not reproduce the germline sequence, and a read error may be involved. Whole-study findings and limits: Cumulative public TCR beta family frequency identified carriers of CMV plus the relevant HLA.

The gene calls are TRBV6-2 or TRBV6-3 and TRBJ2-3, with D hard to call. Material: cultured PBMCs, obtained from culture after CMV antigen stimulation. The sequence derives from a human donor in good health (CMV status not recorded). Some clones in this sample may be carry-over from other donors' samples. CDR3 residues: CATSKDATQYF. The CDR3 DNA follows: TGTGCCACCAGTAAAGATGCTACGCAGTATTTT.